This T cell receptor beta chain originates from a study of beta chain features in type 1 diabetes. Every single donor gave one heparinised blood draw, and these averaged approximately 110 mL. Sorting that relied on CD45RO/CCR7/CD25/CD127/CD95/CD27 yielded CD4+ naive, central memory, regulatory and stem cell-like memory cells. Germline V lookup: CDR1 MGHRA, CDR2 YSYEKL. Trimming took off 3 bases at V and 8 bases at J, with 11 bases between the two ends. The CDR3 sequence is 13 residues long. cDNA synthesis used the whole RNA isolate, giving expressed TCRB sequences. Some 3.8 million reads, on average, came from each naive, central memory and regulatory T cell sample. TCRdb's table, derived via immunoSEQ multiplex PCR, lists solely in-frame clones and lacks some. The sample carries about 230,000 clones, more than 15% recorded once. Study results and limitations: Shorter TCRB CDR3s, moderately but significantly so, were found in Type 1 diabetes patients in all four CD4+ subsets. More deletions and fewer insertions at VDJ junctions were seen in type 1 diabetes patients.

On this clone: Its target is unknown.

The sequence came from a man between 25 and 39 years old with type 1 diabetes. Material for sequencing was naive CD4+ T cells from blood. The chain carries TRBV4-1 and TRBJ2-4, with D unclear. For the CDR3, the DNA is TGCGCCAGCAGCCACACGGGTTTGTACATTCAGTACTTC. Translating it yields CASSHTGLYIQYF.